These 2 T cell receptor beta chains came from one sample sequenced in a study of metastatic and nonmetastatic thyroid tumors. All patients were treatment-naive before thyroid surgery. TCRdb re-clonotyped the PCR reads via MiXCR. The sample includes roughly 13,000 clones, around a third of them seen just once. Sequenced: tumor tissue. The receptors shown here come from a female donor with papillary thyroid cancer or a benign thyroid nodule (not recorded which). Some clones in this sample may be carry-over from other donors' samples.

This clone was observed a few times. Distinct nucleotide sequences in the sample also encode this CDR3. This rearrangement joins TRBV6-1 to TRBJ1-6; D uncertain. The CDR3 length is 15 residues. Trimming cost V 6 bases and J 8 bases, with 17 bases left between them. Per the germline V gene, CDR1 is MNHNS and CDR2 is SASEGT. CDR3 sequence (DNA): TGTGCCAGCAGAAAGACGTGGATGAGGTATTCACCCCTCCACTTT. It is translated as CASRKTWMRYSPLHF.

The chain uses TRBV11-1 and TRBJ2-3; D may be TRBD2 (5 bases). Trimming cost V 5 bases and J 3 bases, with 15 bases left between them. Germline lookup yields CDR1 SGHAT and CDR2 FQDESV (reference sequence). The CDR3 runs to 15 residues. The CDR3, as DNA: TGTGCCAGCAGCCCGCTAGCTTGGTATACAGATACGCAGTATTTT. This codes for CASSPLAWYTDTQYF.